This T cell receptor beta chain came from a study of beta chain features in type 1 diabetes. This clone was recorded a few times. Its antigen is still unknown. Since all of the isolated RNA was reverse transcribed, expressed TCRB transcripts were what got sequenced. Repertoires were generated with immunoSEQ multiplex PCR, while TCRdb's copy carries only in-frame clones and drops some. The sample holds hundreds of thousands of clones, approximately 9.9% seen once. Findings of the study overall: Moderate yet significant TCRB CDR3 shortening was seen in Type 1 diabetes patients in all four CD4+ subsets.

Germline trimming cut 1 base from V and 2 bases from J; bases unmatched to any gene: 8. The CDR3 loop spans 18 amino acids. Germline CDR1 and CDR2: LGHNA and YSLEER. Post-sort purity exceeded 95% for all sorted populations. The TCR was taken from a man aged 30 to 39 with type 1 diabetes. Material: central memory CD4+ T cells from blood. V gene TRBV4-3 combines with J gene TRBJ1-5; TRBD1 agrees at 10 bases. CDR3 region: CASSQGFRTGGGNQPQHF. The CDR3 nucleotides read TGCGCCAGCAGCCAAGGGTTTCGGACAGGGGGGGGCAATCAGCCCCAGCATTTT.